This TCR beta chain was recorded in a study of patients and donors after allogeneic stem cell transplantation. The CDR3 length is 15 residues. Looked up from germline, CDR1 is MNHNS and CDR2 is SASEGT. V lost 4 bases to trimming and J lost 3 bases, with 16 bases between them. TCRdb re-called the RT-PCR reads with MiXCR, one entry per CDR3 protein. The repertoire consists of hundreds of thousands of distinct CDR3 sequences, with approximately 16% occurring once and the leading ten covering 7.2%. This clonotype has just a few counts. The sample was blood, either unsorted or a sorted T cell fraction (not recorded which). The V gene is TRBV6-1, the J gene TRBJ2-7; possible D gene TRBD1, 6 bases. This clonotype was sampled from a human donor who was either an allogeneic HSCT recipient or a stem cell or donor lymphocyte infusion donor (not recorded which). It is not recorded whose cells these are; they may come from a transplant donor. CDR3 DNA sequence: TGTGCCAGCAGTGTTGGACAGAACGGCGTCTACGAGCAGTACTTC. Encoded protein: CASSVGQNGVYEQYF.